A selection of T cell receptor beta chains follows, all from one sample in a study of response to subunit inactivated influenza vaccine. TCRdb reprocessed the RT-PCR reads with MiXCR, giving one entry per CDR3 protein. The repertoire includes more than 600,000 distinct CDR3 sequences, roughly 20% of them detected once, and 9.5% to 13% sits in the top ten. This specimen was PBMCs from blood, taken roughly 5 days after vaccination. Receptor source: a man aged 50 to 59 who received an inactivated influenza vaccine. The CDR3 runs from the conserved cysteine through the conserved F or W. Fields, in order: clone size, D gene, J gene, V gene, CDR3 DNA, CDR3 protein. D genes are given only for firm matches. Clone size is shown for a subset of rows, as once, few, many or a class of expanded clone.

clone_size: -; d_call: -; j_call: TRBJ2-5; v_call: TRBV28; cdr3_nt: TGTGCCAGCATCTCGAGGGGATACCAAGAGACCCAGTACTTC; cdr3_aa: CASISRGYQETQYF
clone_size: few; d_call: TRBD2; j_call: TRBJ2-4; v_call: TRBV4-1; cdr3_nt: TGCGCCAGCAGCCAACGGGGACTAGCGGGTACAAACATTCAGTACTTC; cdr3_aa: CASSQRGLAGTNIQYF
clone_size: -; d_call: TRBD1; j_call: TRBJ2-5; v_call: TRBV4-3; cdr3_nt: TGCGCCAGCAGCCAAGAATCAGGGGGCGCAGGGGAGACCCAGTACTTC; cdr3_aa: CASSQESGGAGETQYF
clone_size: few; d_call: -; j_call: TRBJ2-7; v_call: TRBV15; cdr3_nt: TGTGCCACCAGCAGCCTCCTTATCCGGGACTCCTACGAGCAGTACTTC; cdr3_aa: CATSSLLIRDSYEQYF
clone_size: few; d_call: -; j_call: TRBJ1-1; v_call: TRBV5-5; cdr3_nt: TGTGCCAGCAGCATAAGGGCAGCCTTGAACACTGAAGCTTTCTTT; cdr3_aa: CASSIRAALNTEAFF
clone_size: once; d_call: -; j_call: TRBJ2-7; v_call: TRBV18; cdr3_nt: TGTGCCAGCTCAACGGGATTGGGTCCCGGGGGCTCCTACGAGCAGTACTTC; cdr3_aa: CASSTGLGPGGSYEQYF
clone_size: -; d_call: TRBD1; j_call: TRBJ2-7; v_call: TRBV4-2; cdr3_nt: TGTGCCAGCAGCCAAAGCCTTAGTAGGACAGGGGACGAGCAGTACTTC; cdr3_aa: CASSQSLSRTGDEQYF
clone_size: -; d_call: TRBD2; j_call: TRBJ2-1; v_call: TRBV5-1; cdr3_nt: TGCGCCAGCAGCTTGGGGATAGCGGGAGACCCCCGATACAATGAGCAGTTCTTC; cdr3_aa: CASSLGIAGDPRYNEQFF
clone_size: -; d_call: TRBD1; j_call: TRBJ2-7; v_call: TRBV20-1; cdr3_nt: TGCAGTGCACGACAGGGTTTCTCCTACGAGCAGTACTTC; cdr3_aa: CSARQGFSYEQYF
clone_size: -; d_call: TRBD1; j_call: TRBJ1-4; v_call: TRBV12-3/TRBV12-4; cdr3_nt: TGTGCCAGCAGTGTTGGACAGGGGGCGTTAGCTAATGAAAAACTGTTTTTT; cdr3_aa: CASSVGQGALANEKLFF
clone_size: -; d_call: -; j_call: TRBJ1-2; v_call: TRBV7-9; cdr3_nt: TGTGCCAGCAGCTTAGGCCCTAGGAGGGCTGACTATGGCTACACCTTC; cdr3_aa: CASSLGPRRADYGYTF
clone_size: -; d_call: TRBD1; j_call: TRBJ2-7; v_call: TRBV27; cdr3_nt: TGTGCCAGCAGTCGGGACAGGGTTTATCCGAACTACGAGCAGTACTTC; cdr3_aa: CASSRDRVYPNYEQYF
clone_size: few; d_call: -; j_call: TRBJ2-5; v_call: TRBV6-1; cdr3_nt: TGTGCCAGCAGTCCCGCGCCTAGCCACCAAGAGACCCAGTACTTC; cdr3_aa: CASSPAPSHQETQYF
clone_size: -; d_call: -; j_call: TRBJ2-5; v_call: TRBV27; cdr3_nt: TGTGCCAGCAGTTTGTCCGCCGGGGCCATACGTGAGACCCAGTACTTC; cdr3_aa: CASSLSAGAIRETQYF
clone_size: -; d_call: -; j_call: TRBJ2-7; v_call: TRBV11-3; cdr3_nt: TGTGCCAGCAGCTTAGATAAAGGCGGGATTCGCCACGAGCAGTACTTC; cdr3_aa: CASSLDKGGIRHEQYF
clone_size: few; d_call: -; j_call: TRBJ1-4; v_call: TRBV4-3; cdr3_nt: TGCGCCAGCAGCCAAGAGGCAGCCCTTAATGAAAAACTGTTTTTT; cdr3_aa: CASSQEAALNEKLFF
clone_size: -; d_call: TRBD1; j_call: TRBJ2-7; v_call: TRBV4-2; cdr3_nt: TGTGCCAGCAGAAAATCTACCTGGACAGGGCCTACTAGCTCCTACGAGCAGTACTTC; cdr3_aa: CASRKSTWTGPTSSYEQYF
clone_size: -; d_call: -; j_call: TRBJ2-3; v_call: TRBV4-3; cdr3_nt: TGCGCCAGCAGCCAAGACCCGCTTAGCACAGATACGCAGTATTTT; cdr3_aa: CASSQDPLSTDTQYF
clone_size: few; d_call: -; j_call: TRBJ1-2; v_call: TRBV27; cdr3_nt: TGTGCCAGCAGTCCTGAGCCGGGTCTCCTCAACGATGGCTACACCTTC; cdr3_aa: CASSPEPGLLNDGYTF
clone_size: -; d_call: TRBD2; j_call: TRBJ2-7; v_call: TRBV20-1; cdr3_nt: TGCAGTGCTAGAGATCGACTAGCGGGTGAAGTGACCTACGAGCAGTACTTC; cdr3_aa: CSARDRLAGEVTYEQYF
clone_size: few; d_call: -; j_call: TRBJ1-2; v_call: TRBV20-1; cdr3_nt: TGCAGTGCTAGAGAAATTGGGGGCTACACCTTC; cdr3_aa: CSAREIGGYTF
clone_size: few; d_call: -; j_call: TRBJ2-6; v_call: TRBV7-2; cdr3_nt: TGTGCCAGCAGCTCCCGGAAGTGGGGGGCCAACGTCCTGACTTTC; cdr3_aa: CASSSRKWGANVLTF
clone_size: few; d_call: -; j_call: TRBJ2-2; v_call: TRBV19; cdr3_nt: TGTGCCAGTAGTATCGGTGGTTATTCCGGGGAGCTGTTTTTT; cdr3_aa: CASSIGGYSGELFF
clone_size: few; d_call: TRBD2; j_call: TRBJ2-7; v_call: TRBV6-5; cdr3_nt: TGTGCCAGCAGTTTCGATAGCGGGACTAGCGAGCAGTACTTC; cdr3_aa: CASSFDSGTSEQYF
clone_size: -; d_call: -; j_call: TRBJ2-7; v_call: TRBV18; cdr3_nt: TGTGCCAGCTCACATCTGCCAGGGACCCACGAGCAGTACTTC; cdr3_aa: CASSHLPGTHEQYF
clone_size: -; d_call: TRBD1; j_call: TRBJ2-7; v_call: TRBV12-3/TRBV12-4; cdr3_nt: TGTGCCAGCAGTTTGGGGCTCTGGACAGGGGTGAGCTACGAGCAGTACTTC; cdr3_aa: CASSLGLWTGVSYEQYF
clone_size: -; d_call: -; j_call: TRBJ2-7; v_call: TRBV7-9; cdr3_nt: TGTGCCAGCAGCTTAAACCCCTCGTCCACCTACGAGCAGTACTTC; cdr3_aa: CASSLNPSSTYEQYF
clone_size: -; d_call: TRBD2; j_call: TRBJ2-5; v_call: TRBV27; cdr3_nt: TGTGCCAGCAGTTTATCCCCCTGGGGTAGCGGGACGGTTCAAGAGACCCAGTACTTC; cdr3_aa: CASSLSPWGSGTVQETQYF
clone_size: -; d_call: -; j_call: TRBJ2-7; v_call: TRBV12-3/TRBV12-4; cdr3_nt: TGTGCCAGCAGTTCCCACAGGGGAGGAGGGTACGAGCAGTACTTC; cdr3_aa: CASSSHRGGGYEQYF
clone_size: -; d_call: TRBD2; j_call: TRBJ2-5; v_call: TRBV20-1; cdr3_nt: TGCAGCCCCACTAAACCGGGACTAGCGGGAGCGTACCAAGAGACCCAGTACTTC; cdr3_aa: CSPTKPGLAGAYQETQYF
clone_size: few; d_call: TRBD2; j_call: TRBJ2-1; v_call: TRBV6-1; cdr3_nt: TGTGCCAGCAACCAACTAGCGGAGGTCCCTTACAATGAGCAGTTCTTC; cdr3_aa: CASNQLAEVPYNEQFF
clone_size: few; d_call: TRBD2; j_call: TRBJ2-7; v_call: TRBV20-1; cdr3_nt: TGCAGTGCTAGTAAGGGACTAACCCAGGAGCAGTACTTC; cdr3_aa: CSASKGLTQEQYF
clone_size: few; d_call: -; j_call: TRBJ2-4; v_call: TRBV5-1; cdr3_nt: TGCGCCAGCAGCTTGGACGGGGGCCTAAACATTCAGTACTTC; cdr3_aa: CASSLDGGLNIQYF
clone_size: few; d_call: -; j_call: TRBJ1-1; v_call: TRBV20-1; cdr3_nt: TGCAGTACTTCACTGAACACTGAAGCTTTCTTT; cdr3_aa: CSTSLNTEAFF
clone_size: many; d_call: -; j_call: TRBJ2-7; v_call: TRBV30; cdr3_nt: TGTGCCGGAGAGATACGGGACGGCTACGAGCAGTACTTC; cdr3_aa: CAGEIRDGYEQYF